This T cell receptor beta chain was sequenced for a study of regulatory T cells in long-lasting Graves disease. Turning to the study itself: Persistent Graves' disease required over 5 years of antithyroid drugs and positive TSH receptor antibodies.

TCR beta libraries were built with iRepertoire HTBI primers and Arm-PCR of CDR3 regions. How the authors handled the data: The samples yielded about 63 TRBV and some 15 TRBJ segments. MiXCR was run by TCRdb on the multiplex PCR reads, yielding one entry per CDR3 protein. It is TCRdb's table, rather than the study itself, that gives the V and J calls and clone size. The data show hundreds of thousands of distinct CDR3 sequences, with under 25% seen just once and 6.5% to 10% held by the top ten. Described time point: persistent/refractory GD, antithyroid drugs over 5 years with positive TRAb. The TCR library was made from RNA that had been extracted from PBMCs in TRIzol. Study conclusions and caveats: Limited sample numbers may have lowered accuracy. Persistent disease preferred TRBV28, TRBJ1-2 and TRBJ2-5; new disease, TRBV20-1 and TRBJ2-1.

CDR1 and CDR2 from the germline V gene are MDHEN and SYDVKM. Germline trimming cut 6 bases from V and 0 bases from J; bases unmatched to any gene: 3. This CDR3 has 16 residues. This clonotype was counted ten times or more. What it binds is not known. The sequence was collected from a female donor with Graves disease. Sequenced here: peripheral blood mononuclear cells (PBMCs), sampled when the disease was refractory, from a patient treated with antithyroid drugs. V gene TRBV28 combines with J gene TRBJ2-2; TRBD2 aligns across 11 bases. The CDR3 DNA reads TGTGCCAGCAGCTTACTAGCGGGGGCGAACACCGGGGAGCTGTTTTTT. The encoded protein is CASSLLAGANTGELFF.